This is a list of T cell receptor beta chains from one sample in a study of T cell clones after liver transplantation. Assay used: immunoSEQ multiplex PCR; TCRdb lists only in-frame clones, some missing. This table has roughly 100,000 clones, under 90% appearing once. Sample: CD4+ T cells from blood, taken approximately 43 months after liver transplant. Source of these receptors: a human patient who received a liver transplant. Some T cells may have originated in the graft donor. Each CDR3 is given with its conserved first and last residue. The order of the fields is J gene, V gene, CDR3 protein.

TRBJ1-4	TRBV6-1	CASSGNSEWGLREKLFF
TRBJ2-7	TRBV6-6	CASSGLAGASYEQYF
TRBJ2-1	TRBV6-1	CASSEGFQSYNEQFF
TRBJ1-1	TRBV5-1	CASSLEVNTEAFF
TRBJ2-1	TRBV9	CASSERTGRSYNEQFF
TRBJ2-2	TRBV6-5	CASSKLRANTGELFF
TRBJ1-3	TRBV5-1	CASSLAGGQWNTIYF
TRBJ1-2	TRBV25-1	CASSESHRDGYGYTF
TRBJ2-5	TRBV7-9	CASSKDREQETQYF
TRBJ2-3	TRBV10-1	CASSERERGTDTQYF
TRBJ1-1	TRBV5-1	CASSLAGRVTEAFF
TRBJ2-1	TRBV4-1	CASSLRLAGGPNEQFF
TRBJ2-7	TRBV28	CASSLSGESKQYF
TRBJ1-5	TRBV5-1	CASSPLGLGSNQPQHF
TRBJ1-1	TRBV5-4	CASSQELVGRRLAEAFF
TRBJ2-5	TRBV19	CASRDQATNQETQYF
TRBJ2-5	TRBV18	CASSPRGLAGVETQYF
TRBJ2-7	TRBV7-9	CASRKLAPTYEQYF
TRBJ2-7	TRBV7-6	CASSGLGTRSYEQYF
TRBJ1-2	TRBV7-2	CASSLVGQGRENYGYTF
TRBJ2-7	TRBV7-9	CASSPRLAQPYEQYF
TRBJ2-3	TRBV9	CASSVGLAGGSTDTQYF
TRBJ1-6	TRBV5-1	CASSLGGQGMFNNSPLHF
TRBJ2-1	TRBV27	CASSSLSSGVERFF
TRBJ2-1	TRBV5-1	CASSFEQVSYNEQFF
TRBJ2-3	TRBV2	CASRPGLLSTDTQYF
TRBJ2-1	TRBV10-2	CASSKTSGHSNEQFF
TRBJ1-6	TRBV4-2	CASSQEGQANSPLHF
TRBJ2-2	TRBV6-6	CATGQNTGELFF
TRBJ1-4	TRBV28	CASIGANNEKLFF
TRBJ1-2	TRBV5-1	CASSPGQHYGYTF
TRBJ2-5	TRBV5-1	CASSSSWGTQETQYF
TRBJ1-2	TRBV20-1	CSATPSPGEF
TRBJ2-2	TRBV4-1	CASSQEGGLANTGELFF
TRBJ2-1	TRBV30	CAWSFVGAKAFNEQFF
TRBJ2-7	TRBV30	CAWSVGGSGGTYEQYF
TRBJ1-5	TRBV7-6	CASSVQGNQPQHF
TRBJ2-3	TRBV15	CATSRDRRGFTDTQYF
TRBJ2-4	TRBV6-6	CASSSTKNIQYF
TRBJ2-4	TRBV11-2	CASSFGQGAANIQYF
TRBJ1-4	TRBV4-1	CASSQEVAATREKLFF
TRBJ1-1	TRBV5-1	CASSLSLGTTEAFF